This T cell receptor (beta chain) was recovered during a study of yellow fever vaccine responses in identical twins. General study results and limits: Reports say the vaccine T cell response in twins looked partly convergent and partly personalized.

As concerns this clonotype: Its target is unknown.

Using its own MiXCR run on the RT-PCR reads, TCRdb lists one record per CDR3 protein. The table has 5,000 or so distinct CDR3 sequences, around nine tenths seen once. The receptor was derived from a woman under 30 who received the yellow fever vaccine. The material sequenced was T cells from blood (PBMCs), unsorted or a sorted subset (not recorded which), taken before or after yellow fever vaccination (not recorded which).

The DNA for the CDR3 is TGTGCCAGCAGCTTGATAGGGGAGGAAGCTTTCTTT. Translated, it gives CASSLIGEEAFF. This chain links TRBV5-5 with TRBJ1-1; tentative D call: TRBD1 (5 bases). The V gene's germline CDR1 is SGHKS and CDR2 YYEKEE (reference sequence). V was clipped by 1 base and J by 8 bases, with 9 bases between them. The CDR3 consists of 12 residues.